The 23 T cell receptor beta chains in this list originate from one sample, sequenced in a study of blood T cell dynamics during melanoma immunotherapy. Time point given: week 3, after first cycle of checkpoint inhibitor. The method was immunoSEQ multiplex PCR; TCRdb's version includes in-frame clones alone and lacks a portion of them. Altogether approximately 28,000 clones are present, 80% to 85% being singletons, with the ten largest covering about 9.3%. The material sequenced was blood, taken from a patient treated with checkpoint blockade. Receptors were obtained from a human donor with melanoma.

This clone occurred once. V and J are TRBV6-1 and TRBJ1-1, with D unresolved. Germline V gene lookup returns CDR1 MNHNS and CDR2 SASEGT. This CDR3 region has 13 residues. Trimming pared 6 bases from V and 1 base from J, leaving 9 bases between. CDR3 amino acids: CASSGRRNTEAFF. The CDR3 DNA follows: TGTGCCAGCAGCGGACGGAGGAACACTGAAGCTTTCTTT.

The chain is built from TRBV14 and TRBJ1-1; D may be TRBD1 (5 bases). The CDR3 totals 13 residues. V lost 5 bases to trimming and J lost 3 bases, with 10 bases between them. Germline assignment: CDR1 SGHDN and CDR2 FVKESK. Here the CDR3 DNA reads TGTGCCAGCAGCATAATAGGGGACACTGAAGCTTTCTTT. Translated: CASSIIGDTEAFF.

This clone is a singleton in its sample. The chain employs TRBV2 and TRBJ2-5; D perhaps matches TRBD1 (5 bases). The J call may not be correct, given that the DNA end is closer to TRBJ2-7. From germline, CDR1 is SNHLY and CDR2 FYNNEI. The CDR3 extends over 14 amino acids. The CDR3 region has the DNA TGTGCCAGCACCAAGGGGCTAGTGGCCTACGAGCAGTACTTC. Its protein product is CASTKGLVAYEQYF.

The CDR3 bases are TGTGCCAGCAGCCAAGTTTTAGGGAGCGCACCCCTCCACTTT. Translating it yields CASSQVLGSAPLHF. The chain uses TRBV14 and TRBJ1-6; no clear D. CDR3 length: 14 residues. Trimming shortened V by 1 base and J by 11 bases, and 12 bases separated the two germline ends. The germline gives CDR1 SGHDN, CDR2 FVKESK.

The chain recombines TRBV15 with TRBJ2-1, with D perhaps matching TRBD1 (6 bases). The CDR3 has 16 residues. Trimming left V 0 bases short and J 7 bases short, with 16 bases between. Germline V gene sequence: CDR1 LNHNV, CDR2 YYDKDF (reference sequence). CDR3: CATSRERGSRLNEQFF. For the CDR3, the DNA is TGTGCCACCAGCAGAGAGAGGGGGAGCCGCTTGAATGAGCAGTTCTTC.

The chain has TRBV30 and TRBJ1-4; D not resolved. CDR3 length equals 16 residues. Between the trimmed V and J ends, which lost 0 bases and 6 bases, there was a span of 17 bases. CDR1 is GTSNPN, CDR2 SVGIG, per germline (reference sequence). CDR3 protein: CAWSVEAGIMHEKLFF. The CDR3 DNA follows: TGTGCCTGGAGTGTAGAAGCCGGGATTATGCATGAAAAACTGTTTTTT.

This clone was counted only a few times. The chain joins TRBV10-3 to TRBJ2-3; D is undetermined. This CDR3 contains 14 residues. Germline CDR1 is ENHRY and CDR2 is SYGVKD. The germline V and J ends were trimmed by 3 bases and 2 bases, with 9 bases remaining between them. The CDR3 is CAISDASFTDTQYF. CDR3 sequence (DNA): TGTGCCATCAGTGACGCTAGTTTCACAGATACGCAGTATTTT.

The chain has TRBV14 and TRBJ1-4; 8 nucleotides agree with TRBD1. This CDR3 has 16 amino acids. The germline V gene encodes CDR1 SGHDN and CDR2 FVKESK. J gave up 0 bases and V 4 bases, and 4 bases lay outside the gene matches. CDR3 sequence: CASSLDRAATNEKLFF. DNA of the CDR3: TGTGCCAGCAGCCTGGACAGGGCCGCAACTAATGAAAAACTGTTTTTT.

This chain connects TRBV2 to TRBJ2-5; a possible D gene is TRBD2 (6 bases). The germline V gene encodes CDR1 SNHLY and CDR2 FYNNEI. Trimming took off 4 bases at V and 7 bases at J, with 10 bases between the two ends. The CDR3 is 12 residues long. CDR3 bases: TGTGCCAGCAGTGGCGGGGTGGCGACCCAGTACTTC. Its translation is CASSGGVATQYF. Drawing the rest from reference TRBV2 and TRBJ2-5, the complete variable domain is EPEVTQTPSHQVTQMGQEVILRCVPISNHLYFYWYRQILGQKVEFLVSFYNNEISEKSEIFDDQFSVERPDGSNFTLKIRSTKLEDSAMYFCASSGGVATQYFGPGTRLLVL.

CDR3 DNA: TGTGCCAGTAGTATTAGGCGGGGGACTAATGAAAAACTGTTTTTT. This gives the protein CASSIRRGTNEKLFF. The chain has TRBV19 and TRBJ1-4, with D perhaps TRBD1 (5 bases). V lost 3 bases and J 2 bases, leaving 10 bases between the germline ends. This CDR3 is 15 amino acids long. Germline CDR1 and CDR2: LNHDA and SQIVND (reference sequence).

The chain recombines TRBV7-8 with TRBJ1-5, with 7 bases aligning to TRBD1. V lost 0 bases and J lost 3; bases outside the gene matches: 5. In germline, CDR1 is SGHVS, CDR2 FQNEAQ. The CDR3 runs to 16 residues. CDR3 in amino acids: CASSLAVGTVNQPQHF. CDR3 bases: TGTGCCAGCAGCTTAGCTGTAGGGACAGTCAATCAGCCCCAGCATTTT.

The chain employs TRBV5-5 and TRBJ2-7, with 7 bases matching TRBD1. The CDR3 spans 16 residues. Germline loops: CDR1 SGHKS, CDR2 YYEKEE (reference sequence). V was clipped by 1 base and J by 5 bases; unmatched bases: 12. CDR3: CASSLRFWDSVDEQYF. CDR3 DNA sequence: TGTGCCAGCAGCTTGCGATTTTGGGACAGTGTAGACGAGCAGTACTTC.

This CDR3 is CASRTGGNQPQHF. CDR3 DNA: TGTGCCAGCAGGACAGGGGGCAATCAGCCCCAGCATTTT. This chain uses TRBV2 with TRBJ1-5; TRBD1 matches at 8 bases. CDR3 size: 13 residues. Unmatched junction bases numbered 0, after V lost 6 bases and J lost 2 bases. Germline V CDR1 and CDR2: SNHLY, FYNNEI.

The gene calls are TRBV11-2 and TRBJ1-5; D possibly corresponds to TRBD1 (6 bases). The V gene's germline CDR1 is SGHAT and CDR2 FQNNGV. The CDR3 contains 15 residues. With 5 bases removed from V and 4 bases from J, the gap between germline ends came to 15 bases. DNA for the CDR3: TGTGCCAGCAGCCCCTGGGGACACGGAAATCAGCCCCAGCATTTT. This translates into CASSPWGHGNQPQHF. The variable domain in full, completed from reference TRBV11-2 and TRBJ1-5, reads EAGVAQSPRYKIIEKRQSVAFWCNPISGHATLYWYQQILGQGPKLLIQFQNNGVVDDSQLPKDRFSAERLKGVDSTLKIQPAKLEDSAVYLCASSPWGHGNQPQHFGDGTRLSIL.

This sequence joins TRBV10-3 and TRBJ2-7; a possible D gene is TRBD2 (5 bases). Germline V gene data show CDR1 as ENHRY and CDR2 as SYGVKD. Trimming left V 1 base short and J 0 bases short, with 13 bases between. The CDR3 is 16 amino acids. This chain's CDR3 is CAISELEDLGSYEQYF. For the CDR3, the DNA is TGTGCCATCAGTGAGTTGGAGGACCTCGGCTCCTACGAGCAGTACTTC.

This clone has only a few counts. This chain uses TRBV28 with TRBJ2-7, with 8 bases that match TRBD1. V shed 2 bases, J shed 6 bases, and the junction held 6 bases outside the gene matches. In germline, CDR1 is MDHEN, CDR2 SYDVKM. This CDR3 has 14 residues. CDR3 region: CASSLAAGGVEQYF. The CDR3 DNA sequence: TGTGCCAGCAGTTTAGCCGCAGGGGGCGTCGAGCAGTACTTC.

This rearrangement joins TRBV11-1 to TRBJ2-7, with D possibly being TRBD2 (5 bases). Trimming took 4 bases from V and 2 from J, leaving 15 bases between them. Germline CDR1 reads SGHAT; CDR2 reads FQDESV (reference sequence). The CDR3 has 15 residues. CDR3 protein: CASSSPREWPYEQYF. The DNA of the CDR3 is TGTGCCAGCAGCTCCCCGAGGGAGTGGCCCTACGAGCAGTACTTC.

Concerning this clone: This CDR3 fails to terminate in the conserved phenylalanine or tryptophan, so it likely reflects a read error. It is unclear where the CDR3 begins or ends on the DNA, so no DNA is shown, and the CDR3 is as TCRdb lists it. This chain connects TRBV6-1 to TRBJ2-7; the DNA was not compared with TRBD1, the D call given in the table. The CDR3 adds up to 12 amino acids, both ends counted. Per germline, CDR1 MNHNS and CDR2 SASEGT. CDR3 protein: CASSELGDRCFI.

The gene calls are TRBV4-1 and TRBJ1-5, with D perhaps TRBD1 (6 bases). The CDR3 consists of 16 residues. The germline V gene encodes CDR1 MGHRA and CDR2 YSYEKL. Trimming left V 0 bases short and J 4 bases short, with 13 bases between. The CDR3 DNA reads TGCGCCAGCAGCCAAGAAGGAGCAGGGGTAAATCAGCCCCAGCATTTT. Protein sequence: CASSQEGAGVNQPQHF.

The chain couples TRBV11-2 to TRBJ2-3, with a weak D call TRBD1 (5 bases). CDR3 length: 13 residues. V gave up 0 bases and J gave up 9 bases, with 10 bases separating them. The V gene's germline CDR1 is SGHAT and CDR2 FQNNGV. DNA for the CDR3: TGTGCCAGCAGCTTAGAGCAGGGTGCCACGCAGTATTTT. Its translation: CASSLEQGATQYF.

The chain couples TRBV18 to TRBJ2-7; 7 bases map to TRBD2. V shed 2 bases and J 6 bases; nucleotides not matched to a gene: 10. CDR3 length: 15 amino acids. CDR1 is KGHSH and CDR2 is LQKENI in the germline V gene. CDR3 bases: TGTGCCAGCTCACCAGGGAGCGGGACCCCGGGCGAGCAGTACTTC. This gives the protein CASSPGSGTPGEQYF.

This sequence joins TRBV5-1 and TRBJ2-3; D is possibly TRBD2 (7 bases). The CDR3 spans 16 residues. V was shortened by 0 bases and J by 6 bases, with 17 bases between the two germline ends. Germline V gene sequence: CDR1 SGHRS, CDR2 YFSETQ. The DNA of the CDR3 is TGCGCCAGCAGCTTGGAGGGGGGAGGGTTCTCGGATACGCAGTATTTT. Protein: CASSLEGGGFSDTQYF.

The chain joins TRBV5-1 to TRBJ2-1, with 14 nucleotides matching TRBD2. CDR3 length: 15 amino acids. V shed 4 bases, J shed 7 bases, and the junction held 4 bases outside the gene matches. Germline loops: CDR1 SGHRS, CDR2 YFSETQ. In DNA form, the CDR3 reads TGCGCCAGCAGCCTCGGGACTAGCGGGAGTAATGAGCAGTTCTTC. Translation gives CASSLGTSGSNEQFF.